This TCR beta chain was sequenced for a study of blood T cell repertoires in COVID-19. V shed 2 bases and J 8 bases; nucleotides not matched to a gene: 10. This CDR3 region has 16 residues. Germline CDR1 and CDR2: LGHDT and YNNKEL (reference sequence). Per the study methods: Estimation of nucleated cell counts was performed using reference gene primer amplification. The table came from immunoSEQ multiplex PCR; TCRdb's copy has only in-frame clones and leaves some out. Clone size and the V and J calls come from that table; the DNA yielded D and trimming. Among some 290,000 clones listed, approximately 82% were seen once.

Sample: peripheral blood. This receptor was identified in a man in his 60s who had recovered from COVID-19. The V and J genes are TRBV3-1 (or the pseudogene TRBV3-2) and TRBJ1-4; 8 bases agree with TRBD1. CDR3 protein: CASSQPSGTGQEKLFF. The CDR3 DNA sequence: TGTGCCAGCAGCCAACCCTCGGGGACAGGCCAAGAAAAACTGTTTTTT.